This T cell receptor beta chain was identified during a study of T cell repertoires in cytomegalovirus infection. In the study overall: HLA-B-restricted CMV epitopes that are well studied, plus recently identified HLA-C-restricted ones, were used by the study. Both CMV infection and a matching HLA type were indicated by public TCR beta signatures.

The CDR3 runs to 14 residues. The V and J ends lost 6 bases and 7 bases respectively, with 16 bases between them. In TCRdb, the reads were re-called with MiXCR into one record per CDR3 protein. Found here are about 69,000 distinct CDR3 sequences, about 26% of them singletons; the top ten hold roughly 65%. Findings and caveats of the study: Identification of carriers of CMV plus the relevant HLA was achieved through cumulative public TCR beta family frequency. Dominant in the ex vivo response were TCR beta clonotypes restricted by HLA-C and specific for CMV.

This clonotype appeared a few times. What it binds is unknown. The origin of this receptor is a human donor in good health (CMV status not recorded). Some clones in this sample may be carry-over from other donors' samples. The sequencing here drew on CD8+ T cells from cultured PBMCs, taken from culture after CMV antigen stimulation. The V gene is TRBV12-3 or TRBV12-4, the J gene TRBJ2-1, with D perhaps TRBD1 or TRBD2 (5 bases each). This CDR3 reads CASSIHEGFNEQFF. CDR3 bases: TGTGCCAGCAGCATCCACGAGGGGTTTAATGAGCAGTTCTTC.